These T cell receptor beta chains were read from a single sample in a study of T cell repertoires in cytomegalovirus infection. TCRdb redid the calling of the reads with MiXCR, one entry per CDR3 protein. The data contain some 450,000 distinct CDR3 sequences, roughly a third of them singletons. Sequencing was carried out using PBMCs. Source of these receptors: a human donor in good health (CMV status not recorded). Some clones in this sample may be carry-over from other donors' samples. The CDR3 runs from the conserved cysteine through the conserved F or W. Each record gives: J gene, D gene, V gene, clone size, CDR3 DNA, CDR3 protein. A D gene is named only where the DNA matches it firmly. The listing skips clone size in some rows; elsewhere it reads once, few, many or a size class.

TRBJ2-1	NA	TRBV19	NA	TGTGCCAGTAGTATCAAGCTTTCCTACAATGAGCAGTTCTTC	CASSIKLSYNEQFF
TRBJ2-1	NA	TRBV19	few	TGTGCCAGTAGCGACCGGGACGCCGCCTACAATGAGCAGTTCTTC	CASSDRDAAYNEQFF
TRBJ1-1	TRBD1	TRBV7-9	NA	TGTGCCAGCAGCAGCGGACAGGGTCACACTGAAGCTTTATTT	CASSSGQGHTEALF
TRBJ1-2	NA	TRBV6-2/TRBV6-3	NA	TGTGCCAGCAGTTCCCCGCGGGCGGACTATGGCTACACCTTC	CASSSPRADYGYTF
TRBJ1-2	NA	TRBV20-1	NA	TGCAGTGCTCTCGGAGGGGGGCAAGGCTACACCTTC	CSALGGGQGYTF
TRBJ2-3	TRBD2	TRBV6-8	NA	TGTGCCAGAAGTTATTCCCCACTAGCGGGGGGGCCCCCAGATACGCAGTATTTT	CARSYSPLAGGPPDTQYF
TRBJ2-5	NA	TRBV19	NA	TGTGCCAGCCACTTTGGGGGCGAAGAGACCCAGTACTTC	CASHFGGEETQYF
TRBJ2-2	TRBD2	TRBV7-8	few	TGTGCCAGCAGCTTACGTGGGACTACGAACACCGGGGAGCTGTTTTTT	CASSLRGTTNTGELFF
TRBJ2-7	NA	TRBV7-3	NA	TGTGCCAGCAGCTTAGGTTTCGGGACAAGATCCTACGAGCAGTACTTC	CASSLGFGTRSYEQYF
TRBJ2-5	NA	TRBV6-1	few	TGTGCCAGCAGTCACCCATGGTTACAAGAGACCCAGTACTTC	CASSHPWLQETQYF
TRBJ1-5	NA	TRBV19	few	TGTGCCAGTAGTATAGTCGGGGATAGCAATCAGCCCCAGCATTTT	CASSIVGDSNQPQHF
TRBJ2-1	NA	TRBV19	few	TGTGCCAGTAGTATCGGGACCACCTCGGATGAGCAGTTCTTC	CASSIGTTSDEQFF
TRBJ2-7	TRBD2	TRBV19	NA	TGTGCCAGTAGTATCAGCGGGGGGACCTACGAGCAGTACTTC	CASSISGGTYEQYF
TRBJ2-1	TRBD2	TRBV6-1	NA	TGTGCCAGCAGTGAAGTGAGGACGGGGGGGCTCTACAATGAGCAGTTCTTC	CASSEVRTGGLYNEQFF
TRBJ1-1	TRBD1	TRBV7-3	once	TGTGCCAGCAGCCGCACTGCCGGGACAGGGAACACTGAAGCTTTCTTT	CASSRTAGTGNTEAFF
TRBJ1-5	NA	TRBV4-1	NA	TGCGCCAGCAGCCATCACCTGGGGGCGGGGGGTTTGAGCAATCAGCCCCAGCATTTT	CASSHHLGAGGLSNQPQHF
TRBJ2-2	NA	TRBV7-6	many	TGTGCCAGCAGTCCCCAGAGCCAGGGTCTCTCCGGGGAGCTGTTTTTT	CASSPQSQGLSGELFF
TRBJ1-6	NA	TRBV6-6	few	TGTGCCAGCAGGTCGATAAATTCACCCCTCCACTTT	CASRSINSPLHF
TRBJ1-6	NA	TRBV2	few	TGTGCCAGCAGTGAAGTTGGAAACGTGCTAAATTCACCCCTCCACTTT	CASSEVGNVLNSPLHF
TRBJ2-1	NA	TRBV7-6	NA	TGTTCCAGCAGCTTGGCCCCTATCCATGAGCAGTTCTTC	CSSSLAPIHEQFF
TRBJ1-1	NA	TRBV13	few	TGTGCCAGCAGCTTAGAGGACACAGGAGCTTTCTTT	CASSLEDTGAFF
TRBJ2-5	NA	TRBV20-1	few	TGCAGTGCTAGGACGTCAATGGGACCGAAGACCCAGTACTTC	CSARTSMGPKTQYF
TRBJ2-3	NA	TRBV20-1	few	TGCAGTGCTAGAGAGACGACAGATACGCAGTATTTT	CSARETTDTQYF
TRBJ2-7	NA	TRBV19	NA	TGTGCCAGTAGTATCGGGACAGAGCAGTACTTC	CASSIGTEQYF
TRBJ2-1	TRBD1	TRBV6-1	NA	TGTGCCAGCAGTCGATGGACAGGGGGCCGTTCCTACAATGAGCAGTTCTTC	CASSRWTGGRSYNEQFF
TRBJ1-1	NA	TRBV5-4	NA	TGTGCCAGCAGCCCAAGCCGGGGCGTGAACACTGAAGCTTTCTTT	CASSPSRGVNTEAFF
TRBJ2-7	TRBD1	TRBV7-6	many	TGTGCCAGCAGCCCAGGGACAGGGGGCTCCTACGAGCAGTACTTC	CASSPGTGGSYEQYF
TRBJ1-2	TRBD1	TRBV7-6	NA	TGTGCCAGCAGCCAGCGGCACGGGACAGCTTCGTATGGCTACACCTTC	CASSQRHGTASYGYTF
TRBJ1-4	NA	TRBV7-2	many	TGTGCCAGCAGCACCTCGGGGACTAATGAAAAACTGTTTTTT	CASSTSGTNEKLFF
TRBJ2-7	NA	TRBV28	NA	TGTGCCAGCGGTCTCTCGGGCGAGCAGTACTTC	CASGLSGEQYF
TRBJ2-2	TRBD2	TRBV4-1	few	TGCGCCAGCAGCCCAGTCAGGGCGGGGGACACCGGGGAGCTGTTTTTT	CASSPVRAGDTGELFF
TRBJ2-1	TRBD1	TRBV2	NA	TGTGCCAGCAACAGGGACAGGGGGCGGACTAATGAGCAGTTCTTC	CASNRDRGRTNEQFF